These 30 T cell receptor beta chains share one sample of origin, sequenced in a study of naive and memory T cell subsets. The library had UMIs added by 3' ligation of an oligonucleotide to TCR cDNA. The SP2 primer and nested alpha and beta constant region primers amplified ligated cDNA in four rounds. TCRdb reprocessed the 5' RACE reads via MiXCR and lists one record per CDR3 protein. The sample lists 58,000 or so distinct CDR3 sequences; about 8.3% were seen once. Receptors originate from a female donor in good health.

The table lists this clonotype with a few counts. The J gene is TRBJ1-5, the V gene TRBV19, with a tentative D call TRBD1 (5 bases). V was shortened by 0 bases and J by 1 base, with 7 bases between the two germline ends. This CDR3 is built from 15 residues. Germline CDR1 is LNHDA and CDR2 is SQIVND (reference sequence). The CDR3 reads CASSIDKGSNQPQHF. The CDR3 DNA follows: TGTGCCAGTAGTATAGACAAGGGGAGCAATCAGCCCCAGCATTTT.

The chain carries TRBV2 and TRBJ2-3; 9 positions agree with TRBD2. Germline loops: CDR1 SNHLY, CDR2 FYNNEI. This CDR3 is 15 amino acids long. V was pared by 6 bases and J by 2 bases, with 6 bases of the junction left unmatched. The CDR3 nucleotides read TGTGCCAGCAGGGATAGCGGGGGCCACACAGATACGCAGTATTTT. Translated, it gives CASRDSGGHTDTQYF.

In regard to this clonotype: Possible read error: a much larger clone is one base away. The chain joins TRBV29-1 to TRBJ2-3; D call uncertain. V was trimmed by 1 base and J by 6 bases, leaving 14 bases between them. This CDR3 is 14 amino acids long. The germline V gene has CDR1 SQVTM and CDR2 ANQGSEA. For the CDR3, the DNA is TGCAGCGTTGAAGGGGCCCTCGGCGAGGATACGCAGTATTTT. Its protein is CSVEGALGEDTQYF.

The chain has TRBV29-1 and TRBJ2-1; D uncertain. Trimming took off 8 bases at V and 5 bases at J, with 16 bases between the two ends. This CDR3 is 13 amino acids long. Germline CDR1 and CDR2: SQVTM and ANQGSEA. CDR3 loop: CSSGRVTDNEQFF. Here the CDR3 DNA reads TGCAGCTCCGGAAGGGTTACAGACAATGAGCAGTTCTTC.

This clonotype came up many times. The chain recombines TRBV2 with TRBJ1-5, with D perhaps matching TRBD1 (5 bases). From germline, CDR1 is SNHLY and CDR2 FYNNEI. The CDR3 runs to 14 residues. V lost 5 bases and J lost 0, with 8 bases in between. CDR3 bases: TGTGCCAGCAGTAGACAGTATAGCAATCAGCCCCAGCATTTT. It codes for CASSRQYSNQPQHF.

This clonotype was detected a few times. The CDR3 protein is CASSQVSSGANIQYF. The CDR3, as DNA: TGTGCCAGCAGCCAAGTTTCTAGCGGGGCCAACATTCAGTACTTC. This chain uses TRBV4-2 with TRBJ2-4; 9 nucleotides align to TRBD2. V shed 1 base, J shed 7 bases, and the junction held 5 bases outside the gene matches. CDR1 LGHNA and CDR2 YNFKEQ come from the germline V gene. This CDR3 is built from 15 residues.

J is TRBJ2-2 and V is TRBV6-5; possible D gene TRBD2, 5 bases. V dropped 6 bases and J dropped 6 bases, with 14 bases sitting between them. This CDR3 is 14 amino acids long. Germline-derived CDR1 and CDR2 are MNHEY and SVGAGI. CDR3 sequence: CASSSSGVAGELFF. In DNA, the CDR3 is TGTGCCAGCAGCTCATCCGGGGTCGCCGGGGAGCTGTTTTTT.

This clonotype has just a few counts. This chain connects TRBV4-1 to TRBJ2-3; D is unclear. The CDR3 is made up of 15 amino acids. Looked up from germline, CDR1 is MGHRA and CDR2 is YSYEKL. The V end lost 1 base, the J end lost 6 bases, and 14 bases lay between the germline ends. The CDR3, as DNA: TGCGCCAGCAGCCAAGTTCGTCAGGTGTCCGATACGCAGTATTTT. Translating gives CASSQVRQVSDTQYF.

Worth noting for this clonotype: A read error is likely, as this CDR3 ends without the conserved phenylalanine or tryptophan. The rearrangement joins TRBV7-9 to TRBJ1-4, with D perhaps TRBD1 (6 bases). The CDR3 covers 14 residues. Germline-derived CDR1 and CDR2 are SEHNR and FQNEAQ (reference sequence). V gave up 6 bases and J gave up 5 bases, with 13 bases separating them. The CDR3 loop is CASRQGLRNEKLFC. The CDR3 nucleotides are TGTGCCAGCAGACAGGGACTCAGGAATGAAAAACTGTTTTGT.

The sample holds a few counts of this clonotype. The genes are TRBV6-5 and TRBJ1-6; no clear D. The ends were cut back, 6 bases at V and 0 bases at J, with 9 bases in the middle. The CDR3 totals 15 residues. In germline, CDR1 is MNHEY, CDR2 SVGAGI. DNA of the CDR3: TGTGCCAGCAGACCGTCTGGCTCCTATAATTCACCCCTCCACTTT. It specifies CASRPSGSYNSPLHF.

The chain employs TRBV5-5 and TRBJ1-5; TRBD1 agrees at 8 bases. In germline, CDR1 is SGHKS, CDR2 YYEKEE (reference sequence). V lost 6 bases to trimming and J lost 6 bases; unmatched junction nucleotides: 14. This CDR3 is 16 amino acids long. CDR3 loop: CASINYRYRGGQPQHF. CDR3 in DNA: TGTGCCAGCATCAATTACCGCTACAGGGGGGGTCAGCCCCAGCATTTT. The variable domain in full, with the rest retrieved from reference TRBV5-5 and TRBJ1-5, is DAGVTQSPTHLIKTRGQQVTLRCSPISGHKSVSWYQQVLGQGPQFIFQYYEKEERGRGNFPDRFSARQFPNYSSELNVNALLLGDSALYLCASINYRYRGGQPQHFGDGTRLSIL.

At least ten counts were recorded for this clonotype. The J gene is TRBJ1-2, the V gene TRBV20-1; 10 nucleotides line up with TRBD1. Germline V gene data show CDR1 as DFQATT and CDR2 as SNEGSKA (reference sequence). V dropped 2 bases and J dropped 0; count of bases not matched to a gene: 6. The CDR3 is 16 amino acids. CDR3 region: CSARPRDRGSNYGYTF. The CDR3 nucleotides read TGCAGTGCTAGACCCCGGGACAGGGGTTCTAACTATGGCTACACCTTC.

CDR3 loop: CASSLAGSSTSTDTQYF. CDR3 DNA: TGTGCCAGCAGCTTAGCGGGTTCCTCGACTAGCACAGATACGCAGTATTTT. The chain links TRBV7-2 to TRBJ2-3; no definite D call. This CDR3 is built from 17 residues. V was shortened by 0 bases and J by 0 bases, with 13 bases between the two germline ends. The germline gives CDR1 SGHTA, CDR2 FQGNSA.

This clonotype was detected a few times. The chain couples TRBV29-1 to TRBJ2-5; D gene unclear. Germline V gene lookup returns CDR1 SQVTM and CDR2 ANQGSEA. V lost 1 base to trimming and J lost 5 bases, with 14 bases between them. The CDR3 contains 14 residues. CDR3 DNA: TGCAGCGTTGAAGTGGGTAGCCTTAGGGAGACCCAGTACTTC. Its translation is CSVEVGSLRETQYF.

This clonotype was detected only a few times. The chain is built from TRBV14 and TRBJ1-1; perhaps TRBD1 as D (5 bases). The CDR3 length is 14 residues. From germline, CDR1 is SGHDN and CDR2 FVKESK. V dropped 4 bases and J dropped 0 bases, with 9 bases sitting between them. Here the CDR3 reads CASSRAGMNTEAFF. In nucleotides, the CDR3 is TGTGCCAGCAGCCGAGCAGGGATGAACACTGAAGCTTTCTTT.

This clonotype was observed at least ten times. V and J are TRBV2 and TRBJ1-5, with unresolved D. This CDR3 comprises 14 residues. From germline, CDR1 is SNHLY and CDR2 FYNNEI. The V end was cut by 5 bases, the J end by 0 bases, with 8 bases between. CDR3 amino acids: CASSKTYSNQPQHF. The CDR3, as DNA: TGTGCCAGCAGTAAGACATATAGCAATCAGCCCCAGCATTTT.

This clonotype occurred many times. The chain combines TRBV14 with TRBJ1-2, with D perhaps TRBD1 (6 bases). V was clipped by 2 bases and J by 6 bases, with 10 bases between them. The CDR3 spans 13 residues. The germline CDR1 and CDR2 sequences are SGHDN and FVKESK. CDR3 residues: CASSQLRGDGYTF. For the CDR3, the DNA is TGTGCCAGCAGCCAACTCAGGGGTGATGGCTACACCTTC. Full variable domain (remainder filled in from reference TRBV14 and TRBJ1-2): EAGVTQFPSHSVIEKGQTVTLRCDPISGHDNLYWYRRVMGKEIKFLLHFVKESKQDESGMPNNRFLAERTGGTYSTLKVQPAELEDSGVYFCASSQLRGDGYTFGSGTRLTVV.

The V and J genes are TRBV6-2 or TRBV6-3 and TRBJ1-1, with D possibly matching TRBD1 (6 bases). Germline V gene sequence: CDR1 MNHEY, CDR2 SVGEGT. The CDR3 loop spans 16 amino acids. The germline V and J ends were trimmed by 5 bases and 5 bases, with 21 bases remaining between them. The CDR3 sequence is CASSLIRGGIWTEAFF. CDR3 nucleotides: TGTGCCAGCAGTCTCATCAGGGGAGGGATTTGGACTGAAGCTTTCTTT.

Many counts were recorded for this clonotype. This chain links TRBV7-2 with TRBJ1-5; D not resolved. CDR3 length: 13 amino acids. Germline loops: CDR1 SGHTA, CDR2 FQGNSA. V lost 1 base and J 7 bases, leaving 8 bases between the germline ends. The CDR3 bases are TGTGCCAGCAGCTTAGAAGGAGACCAGCCCCAGCATTTT. Residues: CASSLEGDQPQHF.

This clonotype came up many times. This chain uses TRBV20-1 with TRBJ2-3, with TRBD2 as a possible D gene (6 bases). The CDR3 contains 14 residues. V was trimmed by 8 bases and J by 2 bases, leaving 17 bases between them. Germline V gives CDR1 DFQATT, CDR2 SNEGSKA (reference sequence). This CDR3 is CSTLPGGYTDTQYF. CDR3 sequence (DNA): TGCAGTACTCTCCCCGGGGGATACACAGATACGCAGTATTTT.

This clonotype showed up many times. This chain links TRBV7-9 with TRBJ1-4; D not certain. Trimming cost V 1 base and J 10 bases, with 7 bases left between them. This CDR3 spans 12 amino acids. Germline V gene data show CDR1 as SEHNR and CDR2 as FQNEAQ (reference sequence). The CDR3 DNA reads TGTGCCAGCAGCTTAGGTACCGGAAAACTGTTTTTT. Translated, it gives CASSLGTGKLFF.

V gene TRBV6-5 combines with J gene TRBJ1-2; the D is unclear. This CDR3 has 13 residues. Trimming cost V 2 bases and J 8 bases, with 12 bases left between them. Per the germline V gene, CDR1 is MNHEY and CDR2 is SVGAGI. The CDR3: CASSYRGVGGYTF. CDR3 sequence (DNA): TGTGCCAGCAGTTACCGTGGGGTCGGCGGCTACACCTTC.

This clonotype was recorded many times. J is TRBJ2-3 and V is TRBV29-1; the match to TRBD2 covers 15 bases. The ends lost 4 bases at V and 8 bases at J; junction bases unmatched: 4. The germline CDR1 and CDR2 sequences are SQVTM and ANQGSEA. The CDR3 covers 14 residues. The CDR3, as DNA: TGCAGCGTTGGGACTAGCGGGGGGGCCGGTACGCAGTATTTT. Translated, it gives CSVGTSGGAGTQYF.

The table lists this clonotype with many counts. Compared with germline, one end of the junction differs, possibly owing to a read error. The chain has TRBV7-7 and TRBJ1-5; no clear D gene. In germline, CDR1 is SSHAT, CDR2 FNYEAQ (reference sequence). The CDR3 is 13 residues long. The CDR3, as DNA: TGTGCTAGCAGCTCAGGACGGAATCAGCCCCAGCATTTT. It translates to CASSSGRNQPQHF.

This clonotype is labeled as medium-sized. V is TRBV6-4 and J is TRBJ1-5; no definite D call. CDR1 is MRHNA and CDR2 is SNTAGT in the germline V gene. V was clipped by 6 bases and J by 0 bases, with 6 bases between them. This CDR3 comprises 13 residues. The DNA of the CDR3 is TGTGCCAGCAGGTGTTATAGCAATCAGCCCCAGCATTTT. It codes for CASRCYSNQPQHF.

This clonotype was counted ten times or more. The V and J genes are TRBV4-2 and TRBJ1-2; no reliable D call. There are 17 residues in the CDR3. The V end was cut by 0 bases, the J end by 0 bases, with 14 bases between. The V gene's germline CDR1 is LGHNA and CDR2 YNFKEQ. CDR3 sequence (DNA): TGTGCCAGCAGCCAAGATACGGGGAACAGACCTAACTATGGCTACACCTTC. Amino acid sequence: CASSQDTGNRPNYGYTF.

A few counts support this clonotype. The V gene is TRBV5-4, the J gene TRBJ2-3; D is unclear. Trimming cost V 2 bases and J 4 bases, with 11 bases left between them. This CDR3 has 14 amino acids. Germline-derived CDR1 and CDR2 are SGHNT and YYREEE (reference sequence). The chain's CDR3 is CASSFRRNPDTQYF. The CDR3 DNA is TGTGCCAGCAGCTTCCGGCGCAACCCAGATACGCAGTATTTT.

This clonotype occurred a few times. The chain carries TRBV6-6 and TRBJ2-6, with D hard to call. The germline V gene encodes CDR1 MNHNY and CDR2 SVGAGI (reference sequence). V lost 2 bases and J lost 0, with 5 bases in between. The CDR3 consists of 15 residues. The CDR3 nucleotides are TGTGCCAGCAGTTACAGGTTCTCTGGGGCCAACGTCCTGACTTTC. It codes for CASSYRFSGANVLTF.

This clonotype was recorded many times. The chain is built from TRBV18 and TRBJ2-7; D uncertain. The CDR3 spans 13 residues. Germline values: CDR1 KGHSH, CDR2 LQKENI. Trimming took off 0 bases at V and 4 bases at J, with 7 bases between the two ends. In DNA form, the CDR3 reads TGTGCCAGCTCACCACCCTCCTCATACGAGCAGTACTTC. Translated: CASSPPSSYEQYF.

This clonotype was detected only a few times. This is likely a read error, given that the CDR3 carries no conserved phenylalanine or tryptophan at its end. V gene TRBV25-1 combines with J gene TRBJ1-6; D gene unclear. V lost 6 bases to trimming and J lost 0 bases, with 12 bases between them. This CDR3 has 16 amino acids. Germline V gene sequence: CDR1 MGHDK, CDR2 SYGVNS. In DNA, the CDR3 is TGTGCCAGCAGCCGTTCGGGGAGCTCCTATAATTCACCCCTCCACCTT. Encoded protein: CASSRSGSSYNSPLHL.